Shown below are 18 T cell receptor beta chains from a single sample sequenced in a study of shared clonotypes between healthy human individuals. Data came from immunoSEQ multiplex PCR; TCRdb stores just in-frame clones and leaves some out. The data hold about a million clones, with roughly 80% observed a single time. Input material: memory CD4+ T cells from PBMCs. The subset: CD45RA-negative fraction. Receptors were obtained from a man aged 18 to 30 in good health. Some clones in this sample may be carry-over from other donors' samples.

The table lists this clone with a few counts. Compared with germline, one end of the junction differs, possibly owing to a read error. The CDR3 sequence: CASRGMRDLF. DNA of the CDR3: TGTGCCAGCAGGGGTATGCGGGACCTTTTC. This sequence joins TRBV6-5 and TRBJ2-7; the D gene is possibly TRBD2 (6 bases). The CDR3 length is 10 residues. Germline V gives CDR1 MNHEY, CDR2 SVGAGI.

The chain links TRBV7-3 to TRBJ1-6; D is uncertain. Trimming left V 0 bases short and J 5 bases short, with 2 bases between. Germline CDR1 and CDR2: SGHTA and FQGTGA. There are 13 residues in the CDR3. CDR3 protein: CASSLTDNSPLHF. In DNA form, the CDR3 reads TGTGCCAGCAGCTTAACAGATAATTCACCCCTCCACTTT.

The chain carries TRBV28 and TRBJ2-5, with D hard to call. The J call is uncertain, as TRBJ2-7 better fits the DNA end. The CDR3 spans 14 residues. Germline CDR1 reads MDHEN; CDR2 reads SYDVKM. The DNA of the CDR3 is TGTGCCAGCAGCTTACACCCGAGCTCCTACGAGCAGTACTTC. Protein: CASSLHPSSYEQYF.

The chain recombines TRBV7-9 with TRBJ1-2; D not certain. The CDR3 contains 14 residues. V was trimmed by 3 bases and J by 4 bases, leaving 12 bases between them. CDR1 SEHNR and CDR2 FQNEAQ come from the germline V gene (reference sequence). The chain's CDR3 is CASSFGMTVYGYTF. The CDR3 coding sequence is TGTGCCAGCAGCTTTGGGATGACGGTCTATGGCTACACCTTC.

A note on this clone: The same CDR3 is also encoded by other DNA sequences in this sample. The chain carries TRBV19 and TRBJ1-5, with D uncertain. V was trimmed by 3 bases and J by 2 bases, leaving 11 bases between them. CDR1 is LNHDA, CDR2 SQIVND, per germline (reference sequence). The CDR3 contains 15 residues. The CDR3 loop is CASSMSRVGNQPQHF. The CDR3 DNA reads as TGTGCCAGTAGTATGTCGAGGGTTGGCAATCAGCCCCAGCATTTT.

V usage is TRBV30 and J usage is TRBJ2-7; 8 bases match TRBD2. The V gene end was trimmed by 0 bases and the J gene end by 3 bases; junction bases not matched to a gene: 13. CDR3 length: 17 residues. Germline V CDR1 and CDR2: GTSNPN, SVGIG (reference sequence). This CDR3 is CAWSVPAGARFSYEQYF. DNA for the CDR3: TGTGCCTGGAGTGTACCAGCGGGAGCCCGGTTCAGCTACGAGCAGTACTTC.

The chain employs TRBV7-2 and TRBJ2-3, with D unresolved. Germline V gene sequence: CDR1 SGHTA, CDR2 FQGNSA. The CDR3 totals 14 residues. V lost 7 bases, J lost 2 bases, and 13 bases lay in between. CDR3 loop: CASNRASTTDTQYF. Written as DNA, the CDR3 is TGTGCCAGCAACCGGGCCAGTACCACAGATACGCAGTATTTT.

CDR3 protein: CASSLTLGGLAFF. The DNA of the CDR3 is TGTGCCAGCAGCTTAACCCTGGGGGGATTGGCTTTCTTT. The gene calls are TRBV11-3 and TRBJ1-1; tentative D call: TRBD1 (5 bases). The CDR3 runs to 13 residues. With 2 bases removed from V and 11 bases from J, the gap between germline ends came to 15 bases. Germline lookup yields CDR1 SGHNT and CDR2 YENEEA. The full variable domain, rest sourced from reference TRBV11-3 and TRBJ1-1, is EAGVVQSPRYKIIEKKQPVAFWCNPISGHNTLYWYLQNLGQGPELLIRYENEEAVDDSQLPKDRFSAERLKGVDSTLKIQPAELGDSAVYLCASSLTLGGLAFFGQGTRLTVV.

V usage is TRBV15 and J usage is TRBJ1-4; maybe TRBD1 (6 bases). The length of the CDR3 is 15 residues. V lost 6 bases and J 4 bases, leaving 15 bases between the germline ends. The germline V gene encodes CDR1 LNHNV and CDR2 YYDKDF (reference sequence). The CDR3 DNA reads TGTGCCACCAGAGGAGACAGGAATCTTAATGAAAAACTGTTTTTT. It is translated as CATRGDRNLNEKLFF.

The genes are TRBV6-1 and TRBJ1-5; 8 bases match TRBD1. The CDR3 has 15 amino acids. V was pared by 5 bases and J by 3 bases, with 6 bases of the junction left unmatched. Germline CDR1 MNHNS, CDR2 SASEGT. CDR3 protein: CASSTHRGSNQPQHF. DNA of the CDR3: TGTGCCAGCAGTACTCACAGGGGGTCCAATCAGCCCCAGCATTTT.

The chain carries TRBV9 and TRBJ2-1; no clear D. With 0 bases removed from V and 6 bases from J, the gap between germline ends came to 16 bases. CDR1 is SGDLS and CDR2 is YYNGEE in the germline V gene. There are 16 residues in the CDR3. CDR3 bases: TGTGCCAGCAGCGTAGAACCTCTAGTGGTCGGCAATGAGCAGTTCTTC. Protein sequence: CASSVEPLVVGNEQFF. Drawing the rest from reference TRBV9 and TRBJ2-1, the complete variable domain is DSGVTQTPKHLITATGQRVTLRCSPRSGDLSVYWYQQSLDQGLQFLIQYYNGEERAKGNILERFSAQQFPDLHSELNLSSLELGDSALYFCASSVEPLVVGNEQFFGPGTRLTVL.

This clone was counted ten times or more. Other DNA sequences from this sample encode an identical CDR3 as well. The rearrangement uses TRBV30 and TRBJ2-5; D may be TRBD1 (5 bases). Germline V gene lookup returns CDR1 GTSNPN and CDR2 SVGIG (reference sequence). The germline V and J ends were trimmed by 3 bases and 0 bases, with 11 bases remaining between them. This CDR3 comprises 14 residues. Here the CDR3 reads CAWSRQIYQETQYF. Written as DNA, the CDR3 is TGTGCCTGGAGCCGACAGATCTACCAAGAGACCCAGTACTTC.

This clone was observed a single time. This chain links TRBV11-2 with TRBJ2-2; 9 bases are a match to TRBD1. Unmatched junction bases numbered 7, after V lost 2 bases and J lost 6 bases. This CDR3 is built from 16 residues. CDR1 SGHAT and CDR2 FQNNGV come from the germline V gene. This CDR3 is CASSLPGTGRAGELFF. The CDR3, as DNA: TGTGCCAGCAGCTTACCCGGGACAGGGAGGGCCGGGGAGCTGTTTTTT.

V and J are TRBV5-1 and TRBJ2-3; unclear D gene. CDR3 length: 14 amino acids. Germline V CDR1 and CDR2: SGHRS, YFSETQ. Trimming cost V 0 bases and J 13 bases, with 18 bases left between them. CDR3 region: CASSLEPSTELEYF. CDR3 DNA: TGCGCCAGCAGCTTGGAGCCCTCGACGGAGTTGGAGTATTTT.

The chain joins TRBV4-3 to TRBJ2-3, with 13 bases lining up with TRBD2. In germline, CDR1 is LGHNA, CDR2 YSLEER. Unmatched junction bases numbered 5, after V lost 1 base and J lost 1 base. CDR3 size: 18 residues. The CDR3, as DNA: TGCGCCAGCAGCCAAGGATTAGGACTAGCGGGAGGCACAGATACGCAGTATTTT. It is translated as CASSQGLGLAGGTDTQYF.

V usage is TRBV5-8 and J usage is TRBJ2-2; TRBD2 aligns across 9 bases. This CDR3 is built from 16 residues. Germline V gene lookup returns CDR1 SGHTS and CDR2 YDEGEE. V was clipped by 7 bases and J by 4 bases; unmatched bases: 11. The CDR3 region is CASAVPSGRITGELFF. The CDR3 DNA follows: TGTGCCAGCGCGGTCCCGAGCGGGAGGATCACCGGGGAGCTGTTTTTT.

This clone has just one count. The chain links TRBV6-5 to TRBJ2-2; the D gene is possibly TRBD1 (7 bases). Trimming took off 8 bases at V and 3 bases at J, with 16 bases between the two ends. CDR3 length: 15 residues. Germline V CDR1 and CDR2: MNHEY, SVGAGI. This CDR3 is CASRRGAFDTGELFF. As DNA, the CDR3 is TGTGCCAGCCGCAGGGGGGCGTTCGACACCGGGGAGCTGTTTTTT.

The chain links TRBV11-1 to TRBJ1-5; D remains ambiguous. Per the germline V gene, CDR1 is SGHAT and CDR2 is FQDESV (reference sequence). CDR3 size: 13 residues. V was clipped by 5 bases and J by 4 bases, with 9 bases between them. The CDR3 protein is CASSPSENQPQHF. The CDR3, as DNA: TGTGCCAGCAGCCCCTCGGAAAATCAGCCCCAGCATTTT. Looking up the rest from reference TRBV11-1 and TRBJ1-5 gives the full variable domain: EAEVAQSPRYKITEKSQAVAFWCDPISGHATLYWYRQILGQGPELLVQFQDESVVDDSQLPKDRFSAERLKGVDSTLKIQPAELGDSAMYLCASSPSENQPQHFGDGTRLSIL.